A few counts support the clone carrying this TCR beta chain. Its antigen remains unknown. TCRdb called the 5' RACE reads again in MiXCR, with one record for every CDR3 protein. The data contain fewer than 700,000 distinct CDR3 sequences, roughly 18% of them seen just once; the ten biggest clones take up more than 10%. This sample was included in a study of T-cell memory formation after mild COVID-19. In the study overall: TCR clusters largely stayed donor specific. Study findings and constraints: The study detected some responding clones in pre-infection memory, suggesting cross-reactive memory joined.

Specimen: PBMCs or a T cell subset sorted from them (not recorded which). The clonotype was recovered from an adult woman who had mild COVID-19 (a few samples of this study predate the infection). Cell type and time point are not known.

The CDR3: CASVDTRGTEAFF. The CDR3 bases are TGTGCCAGCGTCGACACCAGGGGCACTGAAGCTTTCTTT. The V and J genes are TRBV2 and TRBJ1-1; the D gene is possibly TRBD1 (6 bases). V dropped 8 bases and J dropped 4 bases, with 14 bases sitting between them. CDR1 SNHLY and CDR2 FYNNEI come from the germline V gene. The CDR3 is 13 residues long.